This T cell receptor beta chain was recovered during a study of T-cell memory formation after mild COVID-19. A remark on this clonotype: The antigen remains unidentified.

CDR1 SGHAT and CDR2 FQDESV come from the germline V gene (reference sequence). V lost 3 bases and J 0 bases, leaving 15 bases between the germline ends. The CDR3 runs to 16 residues. Findings and limits, study-wide: Day 15 to 85 contracting clones showed balanced CD4/CD8; later expanders leaned CD4+. Pre-infection memory harbored some responding clones, suggesting cross-reactive memory joined.

TCRdb re-called the 5' RACE reads with MiXCR, one entry per CDR3 protein. The sample carries hundreds of thousands of distinct CDR3 sequences, less than 25% recorded once. This sequence joins TRBV11-1 and TRBJ2-7; D unresolved. This sequence was found in an adult woman who had mild COVID-19 (a few samples of this study predate the infection). Cell type and time point are not known. The material sequenced was PBMCs or a T cell subset sorted from them (not recorded which). CDR3 amino acids: CASSFHPDVSSYEQYF. CDR3 DNA sequence: TGTGCCAGCAGCTTCCACCCGGACGTTTCCTCCTACGAGCAGTACTTC.